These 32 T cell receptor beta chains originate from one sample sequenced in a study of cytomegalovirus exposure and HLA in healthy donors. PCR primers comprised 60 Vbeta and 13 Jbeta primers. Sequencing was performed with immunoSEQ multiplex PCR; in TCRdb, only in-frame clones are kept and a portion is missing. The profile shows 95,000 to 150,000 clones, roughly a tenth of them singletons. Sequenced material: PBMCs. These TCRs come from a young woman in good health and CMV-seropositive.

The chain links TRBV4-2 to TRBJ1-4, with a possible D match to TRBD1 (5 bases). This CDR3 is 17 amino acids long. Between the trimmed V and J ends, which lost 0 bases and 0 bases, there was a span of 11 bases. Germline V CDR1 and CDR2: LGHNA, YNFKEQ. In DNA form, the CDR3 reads TGTGCCAGCAGCCAAGAACAGGTCCTCGCAACTAATGAAAAACTGTTTTTT. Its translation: CASSQEQVLATNEKLFF.

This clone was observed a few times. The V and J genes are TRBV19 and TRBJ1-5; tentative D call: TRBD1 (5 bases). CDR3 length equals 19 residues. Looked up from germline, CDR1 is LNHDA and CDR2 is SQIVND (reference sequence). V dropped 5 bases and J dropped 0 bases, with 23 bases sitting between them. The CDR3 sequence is CASSPFPQGRAYSNQPQHF. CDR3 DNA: TGTGCCAGTAGTCCATTCCCCCAGGGAAGGGCTTATAGCAATCAGCCCCAGCATTTT.

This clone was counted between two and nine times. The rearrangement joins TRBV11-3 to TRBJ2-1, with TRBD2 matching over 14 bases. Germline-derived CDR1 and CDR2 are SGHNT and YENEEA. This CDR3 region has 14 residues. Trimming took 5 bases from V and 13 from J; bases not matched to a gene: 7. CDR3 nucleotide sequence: TGTGCCAGCAGCCGGGGACTAGCGGGAGAGTATCAGTTCTTC. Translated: CASSRGLAGEYQFF.

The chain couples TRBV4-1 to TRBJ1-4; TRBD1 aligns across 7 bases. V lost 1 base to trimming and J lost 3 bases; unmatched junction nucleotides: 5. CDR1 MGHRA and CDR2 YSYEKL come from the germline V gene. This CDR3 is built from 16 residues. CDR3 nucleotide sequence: TGCGCCAGCAGCCAAGGGAGGGGACAGCCTAATGAAAAACTGTTTTTT. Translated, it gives CASSQGRGQPNEKLFF.

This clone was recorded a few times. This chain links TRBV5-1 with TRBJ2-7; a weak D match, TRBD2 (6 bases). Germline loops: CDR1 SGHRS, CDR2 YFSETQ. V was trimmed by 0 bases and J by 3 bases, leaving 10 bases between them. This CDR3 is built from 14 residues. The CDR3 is CASSLDPGDYEQYF. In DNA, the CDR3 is TGCGCCAGCAGCTTGGATCCGGGAGACTACGAGCAGTACTTC.

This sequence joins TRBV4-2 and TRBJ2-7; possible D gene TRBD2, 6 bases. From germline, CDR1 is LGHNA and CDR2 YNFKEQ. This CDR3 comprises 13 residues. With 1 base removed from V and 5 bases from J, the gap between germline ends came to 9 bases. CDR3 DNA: TGTGCCAGCAGCCAAGGTGGGAGGAACGAGCAGTACTTC. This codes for CASSQGGRNEQYF.

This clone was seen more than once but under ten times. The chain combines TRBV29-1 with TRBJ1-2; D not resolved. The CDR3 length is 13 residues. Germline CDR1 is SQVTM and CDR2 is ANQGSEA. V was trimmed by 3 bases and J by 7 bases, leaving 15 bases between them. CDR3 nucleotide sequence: TGCAGCGTTGATATCACGGGAATCTCTGGCTACACCTTC. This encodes CSVDITGISGYTF.

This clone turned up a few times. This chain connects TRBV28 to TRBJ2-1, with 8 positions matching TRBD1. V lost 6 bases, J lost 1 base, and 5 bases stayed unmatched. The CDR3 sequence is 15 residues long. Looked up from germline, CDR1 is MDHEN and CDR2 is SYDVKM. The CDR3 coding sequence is TGTGCCAGCAGCTTCGGACAGGGATCCTACAATGAGCAGTTCTTC. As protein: CASSFGQGSYNEQFF.

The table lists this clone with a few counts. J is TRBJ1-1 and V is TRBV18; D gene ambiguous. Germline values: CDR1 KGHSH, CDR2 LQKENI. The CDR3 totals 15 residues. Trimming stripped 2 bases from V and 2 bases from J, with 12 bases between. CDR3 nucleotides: TGTGCCAGCTCACCATATTTGGCAGGAAACACTGAAGCTTTCTTT. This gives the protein CASSPYLAGNTEAFF.

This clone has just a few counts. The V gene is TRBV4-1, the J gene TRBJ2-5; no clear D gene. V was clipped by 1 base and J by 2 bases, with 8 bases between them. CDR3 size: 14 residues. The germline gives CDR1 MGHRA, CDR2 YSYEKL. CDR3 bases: TGCGCCAGCAGCCAAGTAAGAGAACAAGAGACCCAGTACTTC. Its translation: CASSQVREQETQYF.

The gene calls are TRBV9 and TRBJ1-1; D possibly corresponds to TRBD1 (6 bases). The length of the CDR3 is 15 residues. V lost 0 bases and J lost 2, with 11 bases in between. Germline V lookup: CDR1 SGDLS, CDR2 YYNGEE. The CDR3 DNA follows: TGTGCCAGCAGCGTAGCTGGTGGGGGCAACACTGAAGCTTTCTTT. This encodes CASSVAGGGNTEAFF.

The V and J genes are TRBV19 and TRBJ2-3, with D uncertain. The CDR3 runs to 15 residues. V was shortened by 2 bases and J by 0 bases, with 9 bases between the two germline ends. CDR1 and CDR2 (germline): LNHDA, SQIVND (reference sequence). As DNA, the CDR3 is TGTGCCAGTAGTATATTGGGCCCTAGCACAGATACGCAGTATTTT. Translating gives CASSILGPSTDTQYF.

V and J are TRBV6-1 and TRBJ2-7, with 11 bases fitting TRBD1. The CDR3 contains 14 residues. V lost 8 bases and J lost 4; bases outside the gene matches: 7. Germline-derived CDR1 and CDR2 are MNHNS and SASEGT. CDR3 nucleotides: TGTGCCAGCGGGCGGGACAGGGGGGCTTACGAGCAGTACTTC. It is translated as CASGRDRGAYEQYF.

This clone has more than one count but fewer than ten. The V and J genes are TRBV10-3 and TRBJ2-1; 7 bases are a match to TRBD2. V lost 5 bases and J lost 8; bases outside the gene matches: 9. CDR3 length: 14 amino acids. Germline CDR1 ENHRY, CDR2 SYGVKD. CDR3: CAISRLALVDEQFF. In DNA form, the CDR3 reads TGTGCCATCAGTAGACTAGCACTGGTGGATGAGCAGTTCTTC.

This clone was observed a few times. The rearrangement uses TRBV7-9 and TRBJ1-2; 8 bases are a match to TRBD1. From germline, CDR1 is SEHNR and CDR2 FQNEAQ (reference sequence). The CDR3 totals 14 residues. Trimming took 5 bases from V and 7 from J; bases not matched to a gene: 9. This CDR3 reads CASSHKPDRGGYTF. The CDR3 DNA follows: TGTGCCAGCAGCCATAAGCCCGACAGGGGTGGCTACACCTTC.

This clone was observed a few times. DNA of the CDR3: TGTGCCAGCAGCGTAGGTGGTCTGGGCAACACTGAAGCTTTCTTT. Translation: CASSVGGLGNTEAFF. The chain joins TRBV9 to TRBJ1-1; no firm D call. The CDR3 spans 15 residues. Trimming left V 0 bases short and J 2 bases short, with 11 bases between. Germline loops: CDR1 SGDLS, CDR2 YYNGEE.

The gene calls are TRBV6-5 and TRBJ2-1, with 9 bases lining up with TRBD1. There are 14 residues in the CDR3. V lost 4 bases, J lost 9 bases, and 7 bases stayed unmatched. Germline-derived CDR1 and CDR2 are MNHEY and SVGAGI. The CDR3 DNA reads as TGTGCCAGCAGTTTACTACAGGGGGCCGCTGAGCAGTTCTTC. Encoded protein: CASSLLQGAAEQFF.

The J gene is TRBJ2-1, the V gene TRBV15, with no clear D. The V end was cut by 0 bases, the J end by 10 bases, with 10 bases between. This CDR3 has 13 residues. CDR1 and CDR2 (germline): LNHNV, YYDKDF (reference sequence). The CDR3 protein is CATSRDSLREQFF. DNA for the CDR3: TGTGCCACCAGCAGAGATTCTCTGCGGGAGCAGTTCTTC. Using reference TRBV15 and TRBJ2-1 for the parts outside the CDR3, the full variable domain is DAMVIQNPRYQVTQFGKPVTLSCSQTLNHNVMYWYQQKSSQAPKLLFHYYDKDFNNEADTPDNFQSRRPNTSFCFLDIRSPGLGDTAMYLCATSRDSLREQFFGPGTRLTVL.

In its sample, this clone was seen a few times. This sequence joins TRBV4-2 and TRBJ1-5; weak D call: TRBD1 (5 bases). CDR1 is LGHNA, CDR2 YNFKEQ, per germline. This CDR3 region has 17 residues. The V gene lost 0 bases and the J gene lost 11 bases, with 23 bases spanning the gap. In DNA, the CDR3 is TGTGCCAGCAGCCAAGACAGGGCCGGTGGTGAATCTTCGGCCCAGCATTTT. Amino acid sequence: CASSQDRAGGESSAQHF.

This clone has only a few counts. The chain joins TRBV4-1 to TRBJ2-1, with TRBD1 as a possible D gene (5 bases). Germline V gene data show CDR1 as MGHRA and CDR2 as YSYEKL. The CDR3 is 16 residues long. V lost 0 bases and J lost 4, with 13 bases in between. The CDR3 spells CASSQDGASPYNEQFF. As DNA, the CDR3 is TGCGCCAGCAGCCAAGATGGGGCCTCACCGTACAATGAGCAGTTCTTC.

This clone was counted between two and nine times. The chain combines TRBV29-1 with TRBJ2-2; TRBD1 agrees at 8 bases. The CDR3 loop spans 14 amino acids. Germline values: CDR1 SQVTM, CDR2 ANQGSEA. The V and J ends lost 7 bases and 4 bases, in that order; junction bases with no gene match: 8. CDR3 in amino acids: CSDPDRAGTGELFF. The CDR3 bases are TGCAGCGACCCGGACAGGGCCGGCACCGGGGAGCTGTTTTTT.

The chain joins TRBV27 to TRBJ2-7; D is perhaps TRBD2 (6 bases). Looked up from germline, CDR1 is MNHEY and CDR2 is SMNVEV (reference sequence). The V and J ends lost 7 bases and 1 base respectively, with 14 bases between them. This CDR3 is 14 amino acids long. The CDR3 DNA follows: TGTGCCAGCACCCCCGGCGGGGCATCCTACGAGCAGTACTTC. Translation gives CASTPGGASYEQYF.

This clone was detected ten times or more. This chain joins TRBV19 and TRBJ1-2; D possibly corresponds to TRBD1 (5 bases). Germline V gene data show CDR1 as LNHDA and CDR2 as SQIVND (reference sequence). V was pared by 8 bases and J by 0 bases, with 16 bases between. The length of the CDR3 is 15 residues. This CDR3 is CASLPGEDSNYGYTF. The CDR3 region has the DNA TGTGCCAGTCTACCGGGGGAGGATTCTAACTATGGCTACACCTTC.

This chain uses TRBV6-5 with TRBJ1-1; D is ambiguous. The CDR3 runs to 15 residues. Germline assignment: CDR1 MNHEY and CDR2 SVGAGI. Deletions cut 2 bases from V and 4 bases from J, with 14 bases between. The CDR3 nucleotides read TGTGCCAGCAGTTACCCCCGAGGGCTCCGCACTGAAGCTTTCTTT. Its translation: CASSYPRGLRTEAFF.

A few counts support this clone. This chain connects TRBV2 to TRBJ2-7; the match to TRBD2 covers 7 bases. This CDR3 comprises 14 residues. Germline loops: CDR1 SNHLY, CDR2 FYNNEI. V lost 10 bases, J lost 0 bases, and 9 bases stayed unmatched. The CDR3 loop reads CATIGGTNSYEQYF. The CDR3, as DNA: TGTGCCACTATTGGGGGGACTAACTCCTACGAGCAGTACTTC.

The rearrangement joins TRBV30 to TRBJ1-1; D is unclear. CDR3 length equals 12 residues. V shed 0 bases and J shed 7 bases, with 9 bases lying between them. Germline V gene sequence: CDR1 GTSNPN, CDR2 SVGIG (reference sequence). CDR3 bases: TGTGCCTGGAGTGTACTCCGGGGTGAAGCTTTCTTT. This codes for CAWSVLRGEAFF.

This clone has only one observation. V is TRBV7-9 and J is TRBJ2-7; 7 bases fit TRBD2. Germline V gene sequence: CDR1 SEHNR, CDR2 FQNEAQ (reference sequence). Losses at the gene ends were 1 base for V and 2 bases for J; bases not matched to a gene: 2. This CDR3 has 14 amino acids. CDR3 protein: CASSLGAGAYEQYF. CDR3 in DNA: TGTGCCAGCAGCTTAGGGGCGGGAGCCTACGAGCAGTACTTC.

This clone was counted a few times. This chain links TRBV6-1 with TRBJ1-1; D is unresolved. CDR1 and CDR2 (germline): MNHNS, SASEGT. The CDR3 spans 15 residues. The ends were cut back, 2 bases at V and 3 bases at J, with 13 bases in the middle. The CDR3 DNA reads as TGTGCCAGCAGTGAAATGGCAAGTTTTTACACTGAAGCTTTCTTT. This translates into CASSEMASFYTEAFF.

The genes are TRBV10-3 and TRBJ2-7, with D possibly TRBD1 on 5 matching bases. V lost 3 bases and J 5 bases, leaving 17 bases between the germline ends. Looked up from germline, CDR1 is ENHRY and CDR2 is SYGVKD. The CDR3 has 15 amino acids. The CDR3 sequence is CAISDWQGISNEQYF. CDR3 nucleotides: TGTGCCATCAGTGACTGGCAGGGTATTAGCAACGAGCAGTACTTC.

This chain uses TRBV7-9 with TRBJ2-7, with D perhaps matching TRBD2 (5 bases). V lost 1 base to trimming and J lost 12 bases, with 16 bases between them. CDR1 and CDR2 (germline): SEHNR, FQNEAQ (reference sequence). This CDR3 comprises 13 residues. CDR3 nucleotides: TGTGCCAGCAGCTTAGGGGCTAGCCCCGGACGGTACTTC. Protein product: CASSLGASPGRYF.

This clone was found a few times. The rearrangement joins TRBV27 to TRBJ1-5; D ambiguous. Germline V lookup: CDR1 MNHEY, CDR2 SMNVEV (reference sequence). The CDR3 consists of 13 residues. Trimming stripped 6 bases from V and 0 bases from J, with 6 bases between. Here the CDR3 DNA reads TGTGCCAGCAGGGCCAATAGCAATCAGCCCCAGCATTTT. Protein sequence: CASRANSNQPQHF.

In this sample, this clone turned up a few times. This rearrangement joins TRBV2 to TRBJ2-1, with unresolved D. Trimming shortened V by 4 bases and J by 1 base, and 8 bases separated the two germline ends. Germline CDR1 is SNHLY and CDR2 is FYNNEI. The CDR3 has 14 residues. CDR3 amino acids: CASSVADSYNEQFF. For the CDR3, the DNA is TGTGCCAGCAGTGTTGCGGATTCCTACAATGAGCAGTTCTTC. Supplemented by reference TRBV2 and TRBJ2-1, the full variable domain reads EPEVTQTPSHQVTQMGQEVILRCVPISNHLYFYWYRQILGQKVEFLVSFYNNEISEKSEIFDDQFSVERPDGSNFTLKIRSTKLEDSAMYFCASSVADSYNEQFFGPGTRLTVL.